The rows below give T cell receptor beta chains drawn from one sample of a study of post-analysis software for immune sequencing data. TCRdb called the PCR reads again in MiXCR, with one record for every CDR3 protein. The sample holds roughly 540,000 distinct CDR3 sequences; about a third are singletons and the top ten take under 7%. Sequencing was carried out using blood. The receptor set was obtained from a girl under 18 with multiple sclerosis. Both conserved end residues are part of each CDR3. Some rows have no size entry. The others give once, few or many, or a class for an expanded clone.

v_call	j_call	clone_size	cdr3_aa
TRBV20-1	NA	NA	CSARDTSNGEQYF
TRBV12-3/TRBV12-4	TRBJ2-3	NA	CASRPRVTTDTEYF
TRBV6-1	TRBJ1-1	NA	CASGGAARSTEAFF
TRBV4-1	TRBJ1-2	few	CASSQPGQGANGYTF
TRBV13	TRBJ2-2	NA	CASSSARRIPFTGELFF
TRBV2	TRBJ2-2	NA	CASTEDWPNTGELFF
TRBV15	TRBJ1-4	NA	CATSRGFLGNEKLFF
TRBV5-1	TRBJ2-5	many	CASSFGGGETQYF
TRBV7-9	TRBJ2-1	NA	CASSLLTGYNEQFF
TRBV6-5	TRBJ2-7	many	CASSRQGSYEQYF
TRBV25-1	NA	NA	CASSELRGYEQYF
TRBV12-3/TRBV12-4	NA	few	CASTPPGPSGEQYF
TRBV11-2	TRBJ2-3	once	CASSPYRDRGRTDTQYF
TRBV29-1	TRBJ2-7	many	CSVGQDTYEQYF
TRBV29-1	TRBJ2-3	NA	CSVTGGDGGTDTQYF
TRBV18	TRBJ2-1	NA	CATTPKQGKMYNEQFF
TRBV6-1	TRBJ2-7	NA	CASSPGSPGGEQYF
TRBV29-1	TRBJ1-1	NA	CSTNRGNTEAFF
TRBV27	TRBJ2-7	NA	CASSSVSFHEQYF
TRBV2	TRBJ2-5	few	CASSEALRGETQYF
TRBV29-1	TRBJ2-7	few	CSGGPASYEQYF
TRBV9	TRBJ2-3	few	CASSGEPIYGDTQYF
TRBV9	TRBJ2-7	NA	CASSVGTDPYEQYF
TRBV5-1	TRBJ1-2	few	CASSWVPEDWRGYTF